Listed here are 18 T cell receptor beta chains from one sample, sequenced in a study of shared clonotypes between healthy human individuals. Measured with immunoSEQ multiplex PCR; TCRdb has only the in-frame clones, and not every one. Among roughly 330,000 clones listed, approximately 74% were seen once. Specimen: memory CD4+ T cells sorted from blood. Subset noted: CD45RA-negative fraction. The receptors were sampled from a man aged 30-40 years in good health.

The rearrangement uses TRBV4-3 and TRBJ2-1, with 13 bases matching TRBD2. The CDR3 sequence is 16 residues long. Germline CDR1 and CDR2: LGHNA and YSLEER. V shed 0 bases, J shed 6 bases, and the junction held 2 bases outside the gene matches. The CDR3 coding sequence is TGCGCCAGCAGCCAAGACTGGACTAGCGGGAGCAATGAGCAGTTCTTC. Translated: CASSQDWTSGSNEQFF.

This clone came up a few times. The chain carries TRBV28 and TRBJ1-2; 8 nucleotides line up with TRBD1. This CDR3 contains 13 residues. Germline V gives CDR1 MDHEN, CDR2 SYDVKM. With V trimmed by 6 bases and J by 8 bases, 8 bases remained unmatched. The CDR3 loop reads CASRAGGGRGYTF. CDR3 nucleotides: TGTGCCAGCAGGGCAGGGGGCGGCAGGGGCTACACCTTC.

The chain is built from TRBV6-1 and TRBJ2-2, with 13 bases aligning to TRBD2. CDR1 and CDR2 from the germline V gene are MNHNS and SASEGT. With 4 bases clipped from V and 0 bases from J, the junction kept 2 bases outside the gene matches. This CDR3 spans 17 amino acids. The CDR3: CASSALAGGSNTGELFF. CDR3 nucleotides: TGTGCCAGCAGTGCACTAGCGGGAGGGTCGAACACCGGGGAGCTGTTTTTT.

This chain connects TRBV6-5 to TRBJ2-3; 7 nucleotides align to TRBD2. The V gene's germline CDR1 is MNHEY and CDR2 SVGAGI. The CDR3 sequence is 15 residues long. Germline trimming cut 1 base from V and 0 bases from J; bases unmatched to any gene: 1. The CDR3 protein is CASSYWRESTDTQYF. The CDR3 DNA reads TGTGCCAGCAGTTACTGGCGGGAGAGCACAGATACGCAGTATTTT.

V usage is TRBV12-2 and J usage is TRBJ2-7; the table's D call TRBD2 went unverified against the DNA. TRBV12-2 is a recognized pseudogene. CDR3 length equals 17 residues. The chain's CDR3 is CASRLDSPSGSSYEQYF. The CDR3, as DNA: TGTGCAAGTCGCTTAGATTCCCCTAGCGGGAGCTCCTACGAGCAGTACTTC.

The chain couples TRBV7-9 to TRBJ2-7, with 7 bases lining up with TRBD1. J lost 7 bases, V lost 1 base, and 4 bases had no gene match. The CDR3 spans 13 residues. Germline V gene lookup returns CDR1 SEHNR and CDR2 FQNEAQ (reference sequence). CDR3 coding DNA: TGTGCCAGCAGCTTAGTCCAGGGGGAAGAGCAGTACTTC. This encodes CASSLVQGEEQYF.

This clone came up a few times. The V call is TRBV15, the J call TRBJ1-5; D remains unclear. Germline lookup yields CDR1 LNHNV and CDR2 YYDKDF (reference sequence). Between the trimmed V and J ends, which lost 1 base and 9 bases, there was a span of 16 bases. The CDR3 totals 15 residues. CDR3 nucleotide sequence: TGTGCCACCAGCAGAGGTCCGGCAGGAGAAGGGCCCCAGCATTTT. Translated, it gives CATSRGPAGEGPQHF.

CDR3 residues: CASSLVGRKETQYF. In DNA form, the CDR3 reads TGTGCCAGCAGCTTGGTGGGGAGAAAAGAGACCCAGTACTTC. The chain uses TRBV5-5 and TRBJ2-5; D may be TRBD2 (5 bases). The germline CDR1 and CDR2 sequences are SGHKS and YYEKEE (reference sequence). The CDR3 has 14 residues. V dropped 0 bases and J dropped 3 bases, with 9 bases sitting between them.

The chain combines TRBV14 with TRBJ2-4, with D possibly TRBD2 on 5 matching bases. V lost 4 bases and J lost 1, with 14 bases in between. The CDR3 has 16 residues. Germline V lookup: CDR1 SGHDN, CDR2 FVKESK. CDR3 in amino acids: CASSPHGGLAKNIQYF. CDR3 DNA: TGTGCCAGCAGCCCCCACGGAGGCCTTGCCAAAAACATTCAGTACTTC.

The V call is TRBV2, the J call TRBJ2-2; 8 positions agree with TRBD2. This CDR3 spans 16 amino acids. The V gene end was trimmed by 6 bases and the J gene end by 2 bases; junction bases not matched to a gene: 8. Per germline, CDR1 SNHLY and CDR2 FYNNEI. This CDR3 is CASSPTSVGNTGELFF. The CDR3 coding sequence is TGTGCCAGCAGCCCGACTAGCGTGGGTAACACCGGGGAGCTGTTTTTT.

The J gene is TRBJ1-1, the V gene TRBV18; the match to TRBD1 covers 7 bases. Germline V gene data show CDR1 as KGHSH and CDR2 as LQKENI. Trimming at V came to 5 bases and at J to 2 bases, leaving 5 bases not matched to a gene. The length of the CDR3 is 14 residues. In DNA form, the CDR3 reads TGTGCCAGCTCAGCCGACAGGGTAAACACTGAAGCTTTCTTT. Translating gives CASSADRVNTEAFF.

The gene calls are TRBV7-2 and TRBJ2-1; 14 bases are shared with TRBD2. The V gene's germline CDR1 is SGHTA and CDR2 FQGNSA. J lost 10 bases, V lost 0 bases, and 5 bases had no gene match. The CDR3 contains 16 residues. CDR3 in amino acids: CASSLATSGRANEQFF. CDR3 DNA: TGTGCCAGCAGCTTAGCGACTAGCGGGAGGGCAAACGAGCAGTTCTTC. Variable domain in full (rest from reference TRBV7-2 and TRBJ2-1): GAGVSQSPSNKVTEKGKDVELRCDPISGHTALYWYRQSLGQGLEFLIYFQGNSAPDKSGLPSDRFSAERTGGSVSTLTIQRTQQEDSAVYLCASSLATSGRANEQFFGPGTRLTVL.

V usage is TRBV7-8 and J usage is TRBJ1-5; D is undetermined. The CDR3 contains 17 residues. With 1 base removed from V and 3 bases from J, the gap between germline ends came to 16 bases. CDR1 is SGHVS and CDR2 is FQNEAQ in the germline V gene. The CDR3 spells CASSLGGGKANNQPQHF. Written as DNA, the CDR3 is TGTGCCAGCAGCTTAGGGGGAGGGAAGGCCAACAATCAGCCCCAGCATTTT.

In this sample, this clone turned up a few times. This chain links TRBV28 with TRBJ2-2; D gene unclear. CDR3 length: 14 residues. Germline CDR1 MDHEN, CDR2 SYDVKM. The germline V and J ends were trimmed by 6 bases and 7 bases, with 15 bases remaining between them. CDR3 in amino acids: CASRQTGLSGELFF. The CDR3, as DNA: TGTGCCAGCAGACAGACCGGGCTTAGCGGGGAGCTGTTTTTT.

This chain uses TRBV15 with TRBJ1-4; D not certain. The V gene lost 3 bases and the J gene lost 0 bases, with 11 bases spanning the gap. The germline gives CDR1 LNHNV, CDR2 YYDKDF (reference sequence). This CDR3 is 16 amino acids long. The CDR3 loop is CATSSPKASTNEKLFF. CDR3 sequence (DNA): TGTGCCACCAGCAGTCCGAAGGCGTCAACTAATGAAAAACTGTTTTTT.

The rearrangement links TRBV29-1 to TRBJ2-5; no reliable D call. The J call may be faulty, since TRBJ2-7 better matches the DNA end. This CDR3 contains 9 residues. Germline CDR1 reads SQVTM; CDR2 reads ANQGSEA. The CDR3 nucleotides are TGCAGCCTATCTGCCGAGCAGTACTTC. It codes for CSLSAEQYF.

This chain uses TRBV19 with TRBJ2-5; D gene uncertain. Germline lookup yields CDR1 LNHDA and CDR2 SQIVND (reference sequence). V was pared by 5 bases and J by 5 bases, with 15 bases between. The CDR3 has 14 residues. CDR3 sequence reads: CASSQRRGKETQYF. In nucleotides, the CDR3 is TGTGCCAGTAGTCAAAGACGTGGTAAGGAGACCCAGTACTTC.

Only a few counts were recorded for this clone. The chain uses TRBV27 and TRBJ2-1, with 7 positions matching TRBD2. V shed 5 bases and J 12 bases; nucleotides not matched to a gene: 16. The CDR3 is 15 amino acids. The germline V gene has CDR1 MNHEY and CDR2 SMNVEV (reference sequence). In DNA form, the CDR3 reads TGTGCCAGCAGTCCTACTAGACTAGCCCTTGGGACGCAGTTCTTC. Amino acid sequence: CASSPTRLALGTQFF.